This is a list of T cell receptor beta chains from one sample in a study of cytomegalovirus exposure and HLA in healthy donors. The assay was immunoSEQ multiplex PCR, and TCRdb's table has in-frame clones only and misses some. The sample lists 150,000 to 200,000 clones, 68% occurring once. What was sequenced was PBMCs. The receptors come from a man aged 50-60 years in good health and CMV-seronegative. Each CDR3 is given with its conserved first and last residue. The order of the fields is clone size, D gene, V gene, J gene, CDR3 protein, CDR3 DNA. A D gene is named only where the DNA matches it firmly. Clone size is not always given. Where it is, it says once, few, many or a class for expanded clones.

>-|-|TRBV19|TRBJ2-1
CASSIDIRDEQFF
TGTGCCAGTAGTATAGATATCCGGGATGAGCAGTTCTTC
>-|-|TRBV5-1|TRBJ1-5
CASRGTDNQPQHF
TGCGCCAGCAGAGGAACAGACAATCAGCCCCAGCATTTT
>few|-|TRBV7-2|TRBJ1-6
CASSLSTGSISPLHF
TGTGCCAGCAGCCTATCCACGGGGAGTATTTCACCCCTCCACTTT
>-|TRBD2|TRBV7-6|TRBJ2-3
CASSLASGGAGADTQYF
TGTGCCAGCAGCTTGGCTAGCGGGGGGGCCGGGGCAGATACGCAGTATTTT
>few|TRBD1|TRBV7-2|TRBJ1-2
CASFSGGIYGYTF
TGTGCCAGCTTTTCAGGGGGCATCTATGGCTACACCTTC
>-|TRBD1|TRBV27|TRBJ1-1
CASSSLDRGRVNTEAFF
TGTGCCAGCAGTTCACTCGACAGGGGGCGCGTGAACACTGAAGCTTTCTTT
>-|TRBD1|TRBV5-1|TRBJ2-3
CASSGGQGFTDTQYF
TGCGCCAGCAGCGGGGGACAGGGGTTCACAGATACGCAGTATTTT
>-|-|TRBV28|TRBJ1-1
CASFLYREAFF
TGTGCCAGCTTCCTGTACAGGGAAGCTTTCTTT
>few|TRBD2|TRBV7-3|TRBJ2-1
CASSPLAGGILGNEQFF
TGTGCCAGCAGCCCCCTAGCGGGGGGGATCCTAGGCAATGAGCAGTTCTTC
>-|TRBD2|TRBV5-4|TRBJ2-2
CASSLSGGNTGELFF
TGTGCCAGCAGCTTGTCGGGGGGGAACACCGGGGAGCTGTTTTTT
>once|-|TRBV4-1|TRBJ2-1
CASSQDQGSSYNEQFF
TGCGCCAGCAGCCAAGACCAGGGGAGCTCCTACAATGAGCAGTTCTTC
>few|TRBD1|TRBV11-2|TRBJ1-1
CASTGWEDRGETEAFF
TGTGCCAGCACCGGGTGGGAGGACAGGGGTGAAACTGAAGCTTTCTTT
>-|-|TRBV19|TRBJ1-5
CASSIGFQGGGSNQPQHF
TGTGCCAGTAGTATAGGGTTTCAGGGAGGGGGTAGCAATCAGCCCCAGCATTTT
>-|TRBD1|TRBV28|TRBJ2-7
CASTLGQASYEQYF
TGTGCCAGCACCTTAGGACAGGCCTCCTACGAGCAGTACTTC
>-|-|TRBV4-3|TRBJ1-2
CASSQDGAGNPAANYGYTF
TGCGCCAGCAGCCAAGACGGGGCGGGGAACCCAGCCGCTAACTATGGCTACACCTTC
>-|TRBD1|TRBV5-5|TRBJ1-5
CASSPGTGGPRPQHF
TGTGCCAGCAGCCCCGGGACAGGGGGGCCTAGGCCCCAGCATTTT
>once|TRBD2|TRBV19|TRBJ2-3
CASSGLAGDRTDTQYF
TGTGCCAGTAGTGGACTAGCGGGGGACCGCACAGATACGCAGTATTTT
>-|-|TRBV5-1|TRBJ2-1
CASSLGDREQFF
TGCGCCAGCAGCTTGGGCGATCGTGAGCAGTTCTTC
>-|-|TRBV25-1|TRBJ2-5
CARRGQETQYF
TGTGCCAGAAGGGGCCAAGAGACCCAGTACTTC
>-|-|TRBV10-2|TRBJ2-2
CASVLNTGELFF
TGCGCCAGCGTCCTTAACACCGGGGAGCTGTTTTTT
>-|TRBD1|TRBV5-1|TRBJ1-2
CASSSMTGDGGYTF
TGCGCCAGCAGCTCCATGACAGGGGACGGTGGCTACACCTTC
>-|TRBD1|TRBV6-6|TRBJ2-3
CASSYYSGQTTDTQYF
TGTGCCAGCAGTTACTATTCGGGACAGACCACAGATACGCAGTATTTT
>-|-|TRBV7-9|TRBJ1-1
CASSPRRDTEAFF
TGTGCCAGCAGCCCTAGGCGGGACACTGAAGCTTTCTTT
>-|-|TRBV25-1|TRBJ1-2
CASSGGRWGYTF
TGTGCCAGCAGTGGTGGCCGCTGGGGCTACACCTTC
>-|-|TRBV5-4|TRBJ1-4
CASSLDGGTNEKLFF
TGTGCCAGCAGCTTGGATGGAGGTACGAATGAAAAACTGTTTTTT
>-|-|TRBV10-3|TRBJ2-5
CAISEAMETQYF
TGTGCCATCAGTGAAGCGATGGAGACCCAGTACTTC
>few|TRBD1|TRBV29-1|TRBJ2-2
CSVEPGQGPGELFF
TGCAGCGTTGAACCGGGACAGGGTCCCGGGGAGCTGTTTTTT
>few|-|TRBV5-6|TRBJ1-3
CASSLGSGSGSARGNTIYF
TGTGCCAGCAGCTTGGGTAGCGGGTCAGGGTCTGCGCGAGGAAACACCATATATTTT
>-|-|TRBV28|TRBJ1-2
CASSLGRDYGYTF
TGTGCCAGCAGTTTGGGCAGGGACTATGGCTACACCTTC
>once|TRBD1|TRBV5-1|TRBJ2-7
CASSLGRTGRDYGYEQYF
TGCGCCAGCAGCTTGGGGAGGACAGGGCGAGACTATGGATACGAGCAGTACTTC
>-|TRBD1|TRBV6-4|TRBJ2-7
CASSRDRGHEQYF
TGTGCCAGCAGCCGCGACAGGGGGCACGAGCAGTACTTC
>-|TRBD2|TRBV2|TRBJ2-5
CASSVLLAGLQETQYF
TGTGCCAGCAGTGTTTTACTAGCGGGGCTCCAAGAGACCCAGTACTTC
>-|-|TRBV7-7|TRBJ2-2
CASSLVAGKVGELFF
TGTGCCAGCAGCTTAGTGGCAGGAAAGGTCGGGGAGCTGTTTTTT